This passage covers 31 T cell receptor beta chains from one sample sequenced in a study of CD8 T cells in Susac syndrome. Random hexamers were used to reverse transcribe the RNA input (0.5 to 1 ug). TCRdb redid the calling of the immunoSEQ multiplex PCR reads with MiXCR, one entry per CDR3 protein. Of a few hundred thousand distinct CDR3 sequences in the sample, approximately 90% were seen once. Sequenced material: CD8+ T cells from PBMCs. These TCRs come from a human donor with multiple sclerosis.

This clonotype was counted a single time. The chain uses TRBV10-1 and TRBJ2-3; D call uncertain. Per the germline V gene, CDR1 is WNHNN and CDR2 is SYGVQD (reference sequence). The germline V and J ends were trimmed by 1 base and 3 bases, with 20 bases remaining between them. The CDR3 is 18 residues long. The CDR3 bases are TGCGCCAGCAGTGAGTATGGGATCCGAACCTTTGGGACAGATACGCAGTATTTT. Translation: CASSEYGIRTFGTDTQYF.

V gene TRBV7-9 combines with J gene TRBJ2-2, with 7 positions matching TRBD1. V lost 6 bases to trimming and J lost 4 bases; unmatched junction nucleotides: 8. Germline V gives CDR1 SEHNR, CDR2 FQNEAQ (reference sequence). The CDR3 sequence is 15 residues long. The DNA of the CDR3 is TGTGCCAGCAGGGAACACAGGGGACCCACCGGGGAGCTGTTTTTT. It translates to CASREHRGPTGELFF.

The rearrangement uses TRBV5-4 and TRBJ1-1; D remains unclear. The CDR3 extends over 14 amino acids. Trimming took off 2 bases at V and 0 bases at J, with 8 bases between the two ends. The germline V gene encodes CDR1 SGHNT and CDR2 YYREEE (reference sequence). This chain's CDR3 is CASSFGSMNTEAFF. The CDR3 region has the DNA TGTGCCAGCAGCTTTGGCAGCATGAACACTGAAGCTTTCTTT.

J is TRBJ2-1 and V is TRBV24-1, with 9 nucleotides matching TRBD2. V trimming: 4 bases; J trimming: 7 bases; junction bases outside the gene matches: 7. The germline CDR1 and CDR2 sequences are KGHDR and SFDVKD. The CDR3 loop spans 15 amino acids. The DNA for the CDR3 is TGTGCCACCAGTGACCCTCAACTAGCGGGTAATGAGCAGTTCTTC. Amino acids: CATSDPQLAGNEQFF.

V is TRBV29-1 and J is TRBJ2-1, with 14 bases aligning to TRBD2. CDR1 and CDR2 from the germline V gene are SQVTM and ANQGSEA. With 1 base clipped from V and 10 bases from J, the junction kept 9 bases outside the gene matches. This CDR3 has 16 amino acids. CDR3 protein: CSVEARLAGGTWEQFF. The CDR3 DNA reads TGCAGCGTTGAAGCCCGACTAGCGGGAGGGACTTGGGAGCAGTTCTTC.

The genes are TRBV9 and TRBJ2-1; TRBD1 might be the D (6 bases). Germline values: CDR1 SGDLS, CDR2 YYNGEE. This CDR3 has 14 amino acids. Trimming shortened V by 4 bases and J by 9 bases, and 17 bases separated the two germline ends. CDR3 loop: CASSPSGGGGEQFF. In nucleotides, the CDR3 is TGTGCCAGCAGCCCCTCGGGTGGGGGCGGTGAGCAGTTCTTC.

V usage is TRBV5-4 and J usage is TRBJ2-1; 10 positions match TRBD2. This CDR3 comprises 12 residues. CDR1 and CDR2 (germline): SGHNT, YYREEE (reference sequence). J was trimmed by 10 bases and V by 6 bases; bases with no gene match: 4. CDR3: CASMASGSEQFF. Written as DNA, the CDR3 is TGTGCCAGCATGGCTAGCGGGAGCGAGCAGTTCTTC.

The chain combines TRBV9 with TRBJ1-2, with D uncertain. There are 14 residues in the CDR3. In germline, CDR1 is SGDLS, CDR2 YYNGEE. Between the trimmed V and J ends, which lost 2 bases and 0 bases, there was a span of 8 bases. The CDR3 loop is CASSVGNSNYGYTF. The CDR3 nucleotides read TGTGCCAGCAGCGTGGGAAATTCTAACTATGGCTACACCTTC.

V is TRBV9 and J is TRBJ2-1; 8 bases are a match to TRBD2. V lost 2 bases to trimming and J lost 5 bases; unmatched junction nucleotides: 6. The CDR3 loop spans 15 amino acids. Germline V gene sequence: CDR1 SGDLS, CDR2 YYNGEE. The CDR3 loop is CASSVSGSQNNEQFF. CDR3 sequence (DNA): TGTGCCAGCAGCGTGAGCGGGAGCCAGAACAATGAGCAGTTCTTC.

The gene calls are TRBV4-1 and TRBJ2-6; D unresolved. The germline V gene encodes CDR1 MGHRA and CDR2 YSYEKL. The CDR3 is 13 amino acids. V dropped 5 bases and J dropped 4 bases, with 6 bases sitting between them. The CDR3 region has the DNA TGCGCCAGCAGCGCTCAAGGGGCCAACGTCCTGACTTTC. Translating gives CASSAQGANVLTF.

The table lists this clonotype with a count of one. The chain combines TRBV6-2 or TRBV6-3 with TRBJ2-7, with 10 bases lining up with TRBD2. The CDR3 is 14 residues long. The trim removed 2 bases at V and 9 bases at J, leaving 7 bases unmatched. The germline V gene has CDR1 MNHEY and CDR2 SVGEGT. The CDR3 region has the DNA TGTGCCAGCAGTTACCCCGGACTAGCGGACACGCAGTACTTC. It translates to CASSYPGLADTQYF.

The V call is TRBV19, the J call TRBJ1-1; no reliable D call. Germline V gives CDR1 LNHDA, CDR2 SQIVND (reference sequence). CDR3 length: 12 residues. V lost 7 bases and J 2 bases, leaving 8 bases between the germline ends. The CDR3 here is CASTLGNTEAFF. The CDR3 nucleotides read TGTGCCAGTACCTTGGGAAACACTGAAGCTTTCTTT.

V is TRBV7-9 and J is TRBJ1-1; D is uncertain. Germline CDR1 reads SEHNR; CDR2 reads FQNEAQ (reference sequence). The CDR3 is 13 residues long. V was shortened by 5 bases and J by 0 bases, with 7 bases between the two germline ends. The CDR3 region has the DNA TGTGCCAGCAGCCTGATGATGAACACTGAAGCTTTCTTT. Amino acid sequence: CASSLMMNTEAFF.

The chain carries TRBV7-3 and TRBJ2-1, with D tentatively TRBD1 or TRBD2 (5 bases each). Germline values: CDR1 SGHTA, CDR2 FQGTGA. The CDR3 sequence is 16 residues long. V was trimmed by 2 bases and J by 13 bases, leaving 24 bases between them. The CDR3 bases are TGTGCCAGCAGCTTAGCCCCGCCGGGGCCATCTACCGCCCAGTTCTTC. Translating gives CASSLAPPGPSTAQFF.

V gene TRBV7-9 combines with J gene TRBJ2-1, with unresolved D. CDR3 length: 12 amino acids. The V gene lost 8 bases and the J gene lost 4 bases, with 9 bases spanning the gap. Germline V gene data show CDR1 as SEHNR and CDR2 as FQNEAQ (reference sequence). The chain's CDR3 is CASGLPYNEQFF. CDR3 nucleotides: TGTGCCAGCGGGCTACCATACAATGAGCAGTTCTTC.

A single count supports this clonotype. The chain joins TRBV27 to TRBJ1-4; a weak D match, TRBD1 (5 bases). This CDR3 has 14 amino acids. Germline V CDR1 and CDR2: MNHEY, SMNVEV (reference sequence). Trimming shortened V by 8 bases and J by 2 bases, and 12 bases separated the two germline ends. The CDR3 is CASSRAGTNEKLFF. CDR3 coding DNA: TGTGCCAGCTCGCGGGCAGGGACTAATGAAAAACTGTTTTTT.

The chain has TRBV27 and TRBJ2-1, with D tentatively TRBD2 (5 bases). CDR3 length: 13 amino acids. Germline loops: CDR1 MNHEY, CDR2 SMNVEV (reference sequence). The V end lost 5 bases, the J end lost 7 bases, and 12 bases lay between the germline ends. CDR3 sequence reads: CASSLWETNEQFF. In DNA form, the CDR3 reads TGTGCCAGCAGTCTCTGGGAGACGAATGAGCAGTTCTTC.

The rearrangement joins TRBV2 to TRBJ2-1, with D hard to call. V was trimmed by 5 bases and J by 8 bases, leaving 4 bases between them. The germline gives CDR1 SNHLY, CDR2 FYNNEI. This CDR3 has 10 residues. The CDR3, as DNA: TGTGCCAGCAGTCGTGATGAGCAGTTCTTC. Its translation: CASSRDEQFF.

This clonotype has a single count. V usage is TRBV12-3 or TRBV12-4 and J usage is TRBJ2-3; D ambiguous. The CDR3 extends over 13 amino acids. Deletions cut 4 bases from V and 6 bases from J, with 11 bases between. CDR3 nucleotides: TGTGCCAGCAGTTATGCAACTCCGGATACGCAGTATTTT. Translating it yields CASSYATPDTQYF.

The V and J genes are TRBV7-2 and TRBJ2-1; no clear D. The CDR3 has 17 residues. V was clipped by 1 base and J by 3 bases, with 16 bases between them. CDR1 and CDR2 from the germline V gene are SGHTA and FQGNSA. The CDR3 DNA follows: TGTGCCAGCAGCTTAGATCTCCCCCCGGCGGACTACAATGAGCAGTTCTTC. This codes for CASSLDLPPADYNEQFF.

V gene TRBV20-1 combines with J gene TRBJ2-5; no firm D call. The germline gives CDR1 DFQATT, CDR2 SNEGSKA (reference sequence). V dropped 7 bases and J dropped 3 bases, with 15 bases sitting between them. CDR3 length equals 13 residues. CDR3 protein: CSVCPRLEETQYF. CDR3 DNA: TGCAGTGTGTGCCCCCGGTTGGAAGAGACCCAGTACTTC.

The CDR3 here is CASSQTSLLEQFF. Here the CDR3 DNA reads TGTGCCAGCAGTCAAACGTCCCTGCTTGAGCAGTTCTTC. The chain carries TRBV12-3 or TRBV12-4 and TRBJ2-1; D is ambiguous. CDR3 length: 13 residues. The V and J ends lost 5 bases and 9 bases respectively, with 14 bases between them.

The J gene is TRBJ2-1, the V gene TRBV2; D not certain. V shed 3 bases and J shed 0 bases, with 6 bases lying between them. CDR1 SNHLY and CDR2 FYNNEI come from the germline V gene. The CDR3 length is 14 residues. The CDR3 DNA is TGTGCCAGCAGTGACGGACCCTCCTACAATGAGCAGTTCTTC. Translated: CASSDGPSYNEQFF.

CDR3 loop: CSASTQGYTDTQYF. The CDR3 DNA is TGCAGTGCTAGTACACAGGGATACACAGATACGCAGTATTTT. V usage is TRBV20-1 and J usage is TRBJ2-3, with a weak D call TRBD1 (6 bases). Germline V gene lookup returns CDR1 DFQATT and CDR2 SNEGSKA (reference sequence). The CDR3 covers 14 residues. V lost 3 bases to trimming and J lost 2 bases, with 12 bases between them.

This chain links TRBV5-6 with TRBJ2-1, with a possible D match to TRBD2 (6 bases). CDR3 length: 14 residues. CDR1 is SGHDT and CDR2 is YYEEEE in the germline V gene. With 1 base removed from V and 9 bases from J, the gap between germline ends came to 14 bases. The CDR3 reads CASSLSEGGGEQFF. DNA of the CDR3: TGTGCCAGCAGCTTGTCAGAGGGAGGCGGTGAGCAGTTCTTC.

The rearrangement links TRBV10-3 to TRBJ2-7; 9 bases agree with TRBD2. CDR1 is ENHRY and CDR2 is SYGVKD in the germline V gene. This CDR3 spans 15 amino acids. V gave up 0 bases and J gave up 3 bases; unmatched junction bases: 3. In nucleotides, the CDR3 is TGTGCCATCAGTGAGTCAGAGACTAGCGGCTACGAGCAGTACTTC. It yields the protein CAISESETSGYEQYF.

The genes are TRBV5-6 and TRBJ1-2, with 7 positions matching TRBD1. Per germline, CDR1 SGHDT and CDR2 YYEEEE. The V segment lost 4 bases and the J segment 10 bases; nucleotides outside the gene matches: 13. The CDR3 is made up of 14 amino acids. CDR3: CASSPQGLDFDYTF. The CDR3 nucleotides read TGTGCCAGCAGCCCACAGGGGTTAGACTTTGACTACACCTTC. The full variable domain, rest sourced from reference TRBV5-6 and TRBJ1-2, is DAGVTQSPTHLIKTRGQQVTLRCSPKSGHDTVSWYQQALGQGPQFIFQYYEEEERQRGNFPDRFSGHQFPNYSSELNVNALLLGDSALYLCASSPQGLDFDYTFGSGTRLTVV.

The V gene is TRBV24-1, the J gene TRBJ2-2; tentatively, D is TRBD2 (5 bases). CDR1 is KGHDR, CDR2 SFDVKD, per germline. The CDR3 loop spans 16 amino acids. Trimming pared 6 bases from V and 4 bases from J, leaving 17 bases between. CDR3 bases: TGTGCCACCAGTTCCGGAACCGTGCGGGCCACCGGGGAGCTGTTTTTT. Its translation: CATSSGTVRATGELFF.

The CDR3 region is CASSPASAGAYEQYF. The DNA of the CDR3 is TGTGCCAGTAGTCCAGCCTCAGCGGGCGCCTACGAGCAGTACTTC. The V and J genes are TRBV19 and TRBJ2-7; perhaps TRBD2 as D (6 bases). This CDR3 comprises 15 residues. Germline assignment: CDR1 LNHDA and CDR2 SQIVND (reference sequence). The germline V and J ends were trimmed by 5 bases and 2 bases, with 16 bases remaining between them.

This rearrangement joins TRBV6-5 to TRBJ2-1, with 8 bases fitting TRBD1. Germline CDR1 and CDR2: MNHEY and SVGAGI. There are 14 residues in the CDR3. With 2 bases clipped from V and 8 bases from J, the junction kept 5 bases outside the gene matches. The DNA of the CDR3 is TGTGCCAGCAGTTACGGGGCAGGGGGCTATGAGCAGTTCTTC. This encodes CASSYGAGGYEQFF.

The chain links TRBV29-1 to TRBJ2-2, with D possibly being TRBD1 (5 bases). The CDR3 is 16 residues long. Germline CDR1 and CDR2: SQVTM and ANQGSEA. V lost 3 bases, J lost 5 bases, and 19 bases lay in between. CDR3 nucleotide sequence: TGCAGCGTTGACGGATTCGGGCAGGGTGGGACCGGGGAGCTGTTTTTT. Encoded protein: CSVDGFGQGGTGELFF.